This T cell receptor (beta chain) appears in the sequencing data of a study of tumor-infiltrating lymphocytes in primary liver carcinoma. The authors made TCR beta cDNA from roughly 480 ng total RNA with a constant-region primer. For TCR beta, libraries were produced by three nested multiplex PCR rounds using slightly modified ARM-PCR. The first two PCR rounds used TRBV1-TRBV30 forward primers with a C-beta reverse primer, around 10 cycles each. TCRdb re-called the multiplex PCR reads with MiXCR, one entry per CDR3 protein. The sample carries 35,000 to 50,000 distinct CDR3 sequences, roughly 80% recorded once. From about 19-30 mg of unsorted bulk tissue, DNA and RNA were co-extracted together. Trimming left V 10 bases short and J 5 bases short, with 15 bases between. Germline-derived CDR1 and CDR2 are SGHAT and FQDESV (reference sequence). The CDR3 extends over 12 amino acids.

This sequence joins TRBV11-1 and TRBJ2-7; unclear D gene. The TCR was taken from a woman in her 30s with primary liver carcinoma and hepatitis B virus infection. Sequenced sample: tumor-adjacent normal liver tissue. CDR3 loop: CATIFMGHEQYF. The DNA for the CDR3 is TGTGCCACCATCTTCATGGGTCACGAGCAGTACTTC. The complete variable domain, with remaining parts taken from reference TRBV11-1 and TRBJ2-7, reads EAEVAQSPRYKITEKSQAVAFWCDPISGHATLYWYRQILGQGPELLVQFQDESVVDDSQLPKDRFSAERLKGVDSTLKIQPAELGDSAMYLCATIFMGHEQYFGPGTRLTVT.